A selection of T cell receptor beta chains follows, all from one sample in a study of molecular identifiers for immune sequencing clone quantification. TCRdb redid the calling of the PCR reads with MiXCR, one entry per CDR3 protein. The sample contains under 600,000 distinct CDR3 sequences, roughly a fifth of which appear only once. The sequencing input was naive CD8+ T cells from blood, with Jurkat cell RNA spiked in. The receptors were gathered from a human donor in good health. Some libraries in this study had Jurkat cell RNA spiked in. The CDR3 runs from the conserved cysteine through the conserved F or W. A D gene is named only where the DNA matches it firmly. Clone sizes are given selectively: once, few, many, or a class where the clone is expanded.

TRBV4-3	.	many	TRBJ1-3	TGCGCCAGCAGCCAATTTGAGGGCGGAAACACCATATATTTT	CASSQFEGGNTIYF
TRBV27	.	once	TRBJ2-7	TGTGCCGGCAGTTTTTCAGGGTTCTCCTACGAGCAGTACTTC	CAGSFSGFSYEQYF
TRBV28	.	many	TRBJ2-5	TGTGCCAGCAGTTTTGATCGCGAAGAGACCCAGTACTTC	CASSFDREETQYF
TRBV5-6	.	many	TRBJ2-7	TGTGCCAGCAGCTTGTCCAGGTCTTGGGACGAGCAGTACTTC	CASSLSRSWDEQYF
TRBV7-8	.	.	TRBJ2-7	TGTGCCAGCAGCCAGGGACCAGCGGGCGAGCAGTACTTC	CASSQGPAGEQYF
TRBV27	TRBD2	few	TRBJ2-3	TGTGCCAGCACTACCGGGACTGTAGGTGGCATCGGGGGGACCACAGATACGCAGTATTTT	CASTTGTVGGIGGTTDTQYF
TRBV24-1	.	.	TRBJ2-3	TGTGCCACCAAAGAAGGGGAGAGCACAGATACGCAGTATTTT	CATKEGESTDTQYF
TRBV10-3	.	.	TRBJ2-3	TGTGCCATCGCCGGGGAGGGGGGGTTCGCAGATACGCAGTATTTT	CAIAGEGGFADTQYF
TRBV14	TRBD1	many	TRBJ1-6	TGTGCCAGCAGCCAAGATAGGGACAGCAATTCACCCCTCCACTTT	CASSQDRDSNSPLHF
TRBV29-1	.	.	TRBJ2-7	TGCAGCGTTGTCGAAAAGGAGGAACAGTTCTACGAGCAGTACTTC	CSVVEKEEQFYEQYF
TRBV6-6	TRBD1	many	TRBJ2-3	TGTGCCAGCAGTTACCCAGAGGACAGGGGCAGTCTCACAGATACGCAGTATTTT	CASSYPEDRGSLTDTQYF
TRBV7-9	TRBD1	many	TRBJ1-4	TGTGCCAGCAGCTTCACACAGGGGGGTGAAAAACTGTTTTTT	CASSFTQGGEKLFF
TRBV7-9	TRBD1	many	TRBJ1-6	TGTGCCAGCAGCGGAACGACAGGGAATTCACCCCTCCACTTT	CASSGTTGNSPLHF
TRBV9	.	.	TRBJ1-3	TGTGCCAGCAGCGGCAGGGACCCTGGGAACACCATATATTTT	CASSGRDPGNTIYF
TRBV30	TRBD2	few	TRBJ2-3	TGTGCCTGGAGTATCCGGACTAGCGGGAGGAGGACAGATACGCAGTATTTT	CAWSIRTSGRRTDTQYF
TRBV11-2	.	.	TRBJ1-1	TGTGCCAGCAGCTTAGATCTTAAGGCTGAAGCTTTCTTT	CASSLDLKAEAFF
TRBV30	.	.	TRBJ2-5	TGTGCCTGGAGTGTAGTGGCGGGGACGCGATCTTGGTACCAAGAGACCCAGTACTTC	CAWSVVAGTRSWYQETQYF
TRBV9	.	.	TRBJ1-2	TGTGCCAGCAGCGTAGCTACAGAGCCTGTCTGGGGCTACACCTTC	CASSVATEPVWGYTF
TRBV29-1	.	many	TRBJ2-3	TGCAGCGGTCTTGGCGGGATCCACACAGATACGCAGTATTTT	CSGLGGIHTDTQYF
TRBV27	.	few	TRBJ2-5	TGTGCCAGCAGTTCGATCGACCAGAGCGCAGAGACCCAGTACTTC	CASSSIDQSAETQYF
TRBV7-9	.	.	TRBJ2-7	TGTGCCAGCAGCTTAGTGGCGGGCCCCTACGAGCAGTACTTC	CASSLVAGPYEQYF
TRBV5-5	TRBD1	few	TRBJ2-1	TGTGCCAGCAGCCCGGACAGGGAGGACAATGAGCAGTTCTTC	CASSPDREDNEQFF
TRBV12-3/TRBV12-4	.	many	TRBJ1-4	TGTGCCAGCAGTTTAGCCGGGATGGAAAAACTGTTTTTT	CASSLAGMEKLFF
TRBV28	.	few	TRBJ2-3	TGTGCCAGCAGTTTGGCATTAGCTAGCACAGATACGCAGTATTTT	CASSLALASTDTQYF
TRBV28	.	many	TRBJ1-5	TGTGCCAGCAGCAACGAGGGGGTAGGCAATCAGCCCCAGCATTTT	CASSNEGVGNQPQHF
TRBV4-1	.	.	TRBJ2-6	TGCGCCAGCAGCCAAGATAGTTGGGCCAACGTCCTGACTTTC	CASSQDSWANVLTF
TRBV5-1	TRBD1	.	TRBJ2-5	TGCGCCAGCAGCAAGGCGGACAGGGGGCTCGGAGAGACCCAGTACTTC	CASSKADRGLGETQYF
TRBV5-6	.	few	TRBJ2-5	TGTGCCAGCAGCTGGTCGGTTGGAGAGACCCAGTACTTC	CASSWSVGETQYF
TRBV6-2/TRBV6-3	.	many	TRBJ2-5	TGTGCCAGCAGTTACCCGCCCCCTACCCAGTACTTC	CASSYPPPTQYF
TRBV5-3	.	.	TRBJ2-3	TGTGCCAGCGGCTTGGCCCTTGTGACGGTCGCAGATACGCAGTATTTT	CASGLALVTVADTQYF
TRBV7-6	.	many	TRBJ2-3	TGTGCCAGCAGCTTGGCAGGGGCTACGGATACGCAGTATTTT	CASSLAGATDTQYF
TRBV6-9	.	.	TRBJ2-7	TGTGCCAGCAGTCCAGGACAGTGGTGTTTCTACGAGCAGTACTTC	CASSPGQWCFYEQYF
TRBV6-6	TRBD1	many	TRBJ1-5	TGTGCCAGCAGTCGAGCCGGGACAGATACAAGCAATCAGCCCCAGCATTTT	CASSRAGTDTSNQPQHF
TRBV11-2	.	.	TRBJ1-1	TGTGCCAGCAGCCATGGGGTTGAAGCTTTCTTT	CASSHGVEAFF
TRBV5-1	TRBD1	many	TRBJ2-7	TGCGCCAGCAGCCTGGGACAGGGCCACGAGCAGTACTTC	CASSLGQGHEQYF
TRBV6-2/TRBV6-3	.	many	TRBJ1-5	TGTGCCAGCAGTAAGATCCATAGCAATCAGCCCCAGCATTTT	CASSKIHSNQPQHF
TRBV10-2	TRBD1	.	TRBJ1-1	TGCGCCAGCAACGACAGGGGGTTGGGTGAAGCTTTCTTT	CASNDRGLGEAFF
TRBV7-9	TRBD1	few	TRBJ1-6	TGTGCCAGCAGCAGCGGACAGGGTCTAGGTTCACCCCTCCACTTT	CASSSGQGLGSPLHF
TRBV7-8	TRBD1	many	TRBJ2-3	TGTGCCAGCAGCTTCGGGACAGGGCGTTTAGATACGCAGTATTTT	CASSFGTGRLDTQYF
TRBV13	.	.	TRBJ1-2	TGTGCCAGCAGCTTAAAGGGGGGCCCCCTTTATGGCTACACCTTC	CASSLKGGPLYGYTF
TRBV7-9	.	many	TRBJ2-5	TGTGCCAGCAGCTTAGCGGTCCAGGGACAAGAGACCCAGTACTTC	CASSLAVQGQETQYF
TRBV4-3	.	many	TRBJ1-5	TGCGCCAGCAGCCAAGATATTTCTCAGCCCCAGCATTTT	CASSQDISQPQHF
TRBV5-6	TRBD2	many	TRBJ2-7	TGTGCCAGCTCCGAGGGCGGGAGGGGGAACGAGCAGTACTTC	CASSEGGRGNEQYF
TRBV5-1	.	many	TRBJ1-2	TGCGCCAGCAACCTATTCTCAGGGGACTATGGCTACACCTTC	CASNLFSGDYGYTF
TRBV29-1	.	many	TRBJ1-4	TGCAGCGTTGCACAGGGAGGAAAACTGTTTTTT	CSVAQGGKLFF
TRBV27	.	many	TRBJ1-3	TGTGCCAGCAGTCCCGACCGGACATCTGGAAACACCATATATTTT	CASSPDRTSGNTIYF
TRBV7-9	.	.	TRBJ2-3	TGTGCCAGCAGCCCCCCGGGCGTTTCGTTGGATACGCAGTATTTT	CASSPPGVSLDTQYF
TRBV13	.	.	TRBJ2-7	TGTACCAGCAGCTTTTCCATGGGGGAGCAGTACTTC	CTSSFSMGEQYF
TRBV7-2	.	many	TRBJ1-1	TGTGCCAGCACCGCATCAGGTGAAGCTTTCTTT	CASTASGEAFF
TRBV7-8	TRBD1	few	TRBJ2-1	TGTGCCAGCAGCTCCGACAGGGTAACGGAGCAGTTCTTC	CASSSDRVTEQFF
TRBV24-1	.	.	TRBJ2-1	TGTGCCACCAGTGGGGCCTCGGACTACAATGAGCAGTTCTTC	CATSGASDYNEQFF
TRBV27	.	few	TRBJ2-7	TGTGCCAGCAGTTTCTTGGGCGGGACTGCGCTTTACGAGCAGTACTTC	CASSFLGGTALYEQYF
TRBV12-3/TRBV12-4	.	many	TRBJ2-3	TGTGCCAGCAGCCACGACAGAACCGATACGCAGTATTTT	CASSHDRTDTQYF
TRBV5-1	TRBD1	many	TRBJ2-7	TGCGCCAGCAGCTCTGAAGGACAGGGCTCTCCCTACGAGCAGTACTTC	CASSSEGQGSPYEQYF
TRBV3-1	.	.	TRBJ2-1	TGTGCCAGCAGCCGAGACATTGCAGGGCCTGGGCAGTTCTTC	CASSRDIAGPGQFF
TRBV19	TRBD2	.	TRBJ2-2	TGTGCCAGTAGTAATAGCGGGAGGGCCCCCGGGGAGCTGTTTTTT	CASSNSGRAPGELFF
TRBV30	TRBD2	many	TRBJ2-5	TGTGCCTGGAGTAGTGGGACTAGCGAAGAGACCCAGTACTTC	CAWSSGTSEETQYF
TRBV9	.	many	TRBJ2-6	TGTGCCAGCAGCGTAGCTACGTTCGGGCCTTCGTCCGTCCTGACTTTC	CASSVATFGPSSVLTF
TRBV27	TRBD1	.	TRBJ1-5	TGTGCCAGCTCTGACAGGGGGAATCAGCCCCGGCATTTT	CASSDRGNQPRHF
TRBV5-6	.	many	TRBJ2-1	TGTGCCAGCAGCTCAGGGGCGGGAGCCTACAATGAGCAGTTCTTC	CASSSGAGAYNEQFF